This entry lists 11 T cell receptor beta chains sequenced from one sample in a study of T cells in Graves' hyperthyroidism and ophthalmopathy. Using RNA transcripts as the source, TCR beta CDR3 regions were amplified. The HTBI set primed first-round TCR CDR3 RT-PCR. TCRdb itself ran the multiplex PCR reads through MiXCR, one entry per CDR3 protein. This table has 400,000 to 600,000 distinct CDR3 sequences, around 20% appearing once. Sequenced: blood. These receptors were obtained from a man aged 18 to 30 with Graves' hyperthyroidism.

This clonotype was seen ten or more times. The V gene is TRBV2, the J gene TRBJ1-2; 9 nucleotides match TRBD1. CDR1 is SNHLY, CDR2 FYNNEI, per germline. CDR3 length: 13 residues. J was trimmed by 6 bases and V by 6 bases; bases with no gene match: 5. CDR3: CASSPDRGDGYTF. The CDR3 nucleotides are TGTGCCAGCAGCCCGGACAGGGGTGATGGCTACACCTTC.

This clonotype was counted ten times or more. V usage is TRBV7-8 and J usage is TRBJ2-6; D uncertain. The germline CDR1 and CDR2 sequences are SGHVS and FQNEAQ. This CDR3 spans 18 amino acids. V was cut by 2 bases and J by 4 bases, with 18 bases left in between. CDR3 in amino acids: CASSLPPHTAPGANVLTF. Here the CDR3 DNA reads TGTGCCAGCAGCTTACCTCCCCATACCGCCCCCGGGGCCAACGTCCTGACTTTC.

This clonotype was found many times. The genes are TRBV6-1 and TRBJ1-5; 7 nucleotides line up with TRBD1. Looked up from germline, CDR1 is MNHNS and CDR2 is SASEGT. The CDR3 consists of 13 residues. With V trimmed by 6 bases and J by 7 bases, 6 bases remained unmatched. The CDR3 loop reads CASSDRAGQPQHF. DNA for the CDR3: TGTGCCAGCAGCGACAGGGCAGGGCAGCCCCAGCATTTT.

This clonotype was recorded at least ten times. The chain couples TRBV28 to TRBJ2-7; TRBD1 matches 9 bases. Germline lookup yields CDR1 MDHEN and CDR2 SYDVKM. Germline trimming cut 6 bases from V and 4 bases from J; bases unmatched to any gene: 10. The CDR3 covers 15 residues. This chain's CDR3 is CASSPPGTGWYEQYF. CDR3 DNA: TGTGCCAGCAGCCCCCCCGGGACAGGGTGGTACGAGCAGTACTTC.

This clonotype was detected many times. CDR3 in DNA: TGTGCCAGTAGCGAGGTAACCTCCTACGAGCAGTACTTC. Amino acid sequence: CASSEVTSYEQYF. The rearrangement joins TRBV19 to TRBJ2-7; no clear D gene. The CDR3 has 13 amino acids. V lost 6 bases, J lost 0 bases, and 9 bases lay in between. Germline CDR1 reads LNHDA; CDR2 reads SQIVND (reference sequence).

This clonotype showed up many times. The chain is built from TRBV12-3 or TRBV12-4 and TRBJ2-4; weak D call: TRBD1 (5 bases). The V end was cut by 0 bases, the J end by 3 bases, with 6 bases between. The CDR3 runs to 14 residues. The CDR3 coding sequence is TGTGCCAGCAGTTTAGCCAGGGACAAAAACATTCAGTACTTC. Its protein is CASSLARDKNIQYF.

This clonotype was observed at least ten times. The rearrangement joins TRBV6-5 to TRBJ2-7; tentatively, D is TRBD1 (7 bases). CDR3 length: 15 residues. From germline, CDR1 is MNHEY and CDR2 SVGAGI. Trimming took 2 bases from V and 1 from J, leaving 12 bases between them. The DNA of the CDR3 is TGTGCCAGCAGTTACGCCGCGGGACAGTCCTACGAGCAGTACTTC. Translation gives CASSYAAGQSYEQYF.

This clonotype was observed at least ten times. V gene TRBV7-2 combines with J gene TRBJ1-2, with D perhaps TRBD1 (5 bases). CDR3 size: 13 residues. Per the germline V gene, CDR1 is SGHTA and CDR2 is FQGNSA. Trimming shortened V by 5 bases and J by 8 bases, and 15 bases separated the two germline ends. The CDR3 loop reads CASSAGRQRGYTF. The CDR3, as DNA: TGTGCCAGCAGCGCCGGGAGACAGCGCGGCTACACCTTC. Variable domain in full (rest from reference TRBV7-2 and TRBJ1-2): GAGVSQSPSNKVTEKGKDVELRCDPISGHTALYWYRQSLGQGLEFLIYFQGNSAPDKSGLPSDRFSAERTGGSVSTLTIQRTQQEDSAVYLCASSAGRQRGYTFGSGTRLTVV.

With regard to this clonotype: Since no conserved phenylalanine or tryptophan closes the CDR3, a read error is the likely cause. The rearrangement joins TRBV2 to TRBJ1-2; no definite D call. The V end was cut by 4 bases, the J end by 8 bases, with 8 bases between. The CDR3 length is 11 residues. Germline V gene data show CDR1 as SNHLY and CDR2 as FYNNEI. CDR3 protein: CASSGHFGYTY. CDR3 in DNA: TGTGCCAGCAGTGGACATTTCGGCTACACCTAC.

In its sample, this clonotype was seen a few times. The chain is built from TRBV6-1 and TRBJ2-2, with D unclear. V lost 7 bases and J lost 7, with 16 bases in between. Germline V gene sequence: CDR1 MNHNS, CDR2 SASEGT. The CDR3 extends over 14 amino acids. The CDR3 nucleotides are TGTGCCAGCACCCCCAATCCAGTCGGCGGGGAGCTGTTTTTT. Translating gives CASTPNPVGGELFF.

This clonotype was detected many times. The chain recombines TRBV27 with TRBJ2-5; D is possibly TRBD1 (5 bases). Germline V gives CDR1 MNHEY, CDR2 SMNVEV (reference sequence). The CDR3 is made up of 14 amino acids. V shed 4 bases and J shed 2 bases, with 11 bases lying between them. The CDR3 DNA follows: TGTGCCAGCAGTTCCCTCTCAGGGCAAGAGACCCAGTACTTC. Its translation: CASSSLSGQETQYF.